Below are 20 T cell receptor beta chains sequenced from a single sample in a study of identical twins. TCRdb processed the 5' RACE reads anew with MiXCR; each CDR3 protein has one entry. The table shows about 240,000 distinct CDR3 sequences, with over 9.5% occurring only once. Separately, the same data were catalogued under a study of yellow fever vaccine responses in identical twins.

The specimen sequenced was memory (CD45RO+) T cells sorted from blood. The source is a woman under 30 in good health.

This sequence joins TRBV12-3 or TRBV12-4 and TRBJ2-5; D possibly corresponds to TRBD2 (7 bases). V lost 6 bases and J 4 bases, leaving 18 bases between the germline ends. The CDR3 is 15 residues long. The CDR3 loop is CASSSRGGLRETQYF. The CDR3 DNA follows: TGTGCCAGCAGCAGTAGGGGGGGCCTTCGAGAGACCCAGTACTTC.

The chain employs TRBV7-3 and TRBJ2-1, with 7 nucleotides matching TRBD2. The V segment lost 2 bases and the J segment 8 bases; nucleotides outside the gene matches: 6. This CDR3 comprises 14 residues. CDR1 and CDR2 (germline): SGHTA, FQGTGA. Written as DNA, the CDR3 is TGTGCCAGCAGCTTAGGGTTGGGGGGGTATGAGCAGTTCTTC. It translates to CASSLGLGGYEQFF.

This clonotype has only a few counts. The chain joins TRBV4-1 to TRBJ1-6, with D possibly being TRBD1 (6 bases). In germline, CDR1 is MGHRA, CDR2 YSYEKL. V was cut by 3 bases and J by 9 bases, with 15 bases left in between. This CDR3 contains 15 residues. The CDR3: CASSQVRDTTSPLHF. The CDR3 DNA reads TGCGCCAGCAGCCAGGTCCGGGACACAACTTCACCCCTCCACTTT.

V usage is TRBV6-1 and J usage is TRBJ2-2; 8 nucleotides match TRBD2. Trimming removed 6 bases from V and 4 bases from J; junction bases left unmatched: 16. The CDR3 is 18 amino acids. Germline values: CDR1 MNHNS, CDR2 SASEGT. For the CDR3, the DNA is TGTGCCAGCAGCCGCGAGACTAGCGCCTACTCGAGCACCGGGGAGCTGTTTTTT. Translating it yields CASSRETSAYSSTGELFF.

This clonotype was seen at least ten times. The chain is built from TRBV7-8 and TRBJ1-1; no definite D call. This CDR3 contains 13 residues. Trimming took 7 bases from V and 1 from J, leaving 10 bases between them. Germline CDR1 is SGHVS and CDR2 is FQNEAQ. CDR3 region: CASILLGNTEAFF. CDR3 nucleotides: TGTGCCAGCATCCTCCTTGGGAACACTGAAGCTTTCTTT.

At least ten counts were recorded for this clonotype. The rearrangement uses TRBV5-1 and TRBJ1-1; a possible D gene is TRBD1 (6 bases). Trimming took 2 bases from V and 0 from J, leaving 14 bases between them. The germline gives CDR1 SGHRS, CDR2 YFSETQ. This CDR3 contains 16 residues. CDR3 in amino acids: CASSLSGGGLNTEAFF. The CDR3 DNA reads TGCGCCAGCAGCTTATCCGGGGGGGGCCTGAACACTGAAGCTTTCTTT.

This clonotype has a handful of counts. This chain links TRBV3-1 with TRBJ2-2; the D gene is possibly TRBD1 (6 bases). The CDR3 runs to 14 residues. CDR1 and CDR2 (germline): LGHDT, YNNKEL (reference sequence). Deletions cut 3 bases from V and 6 bases from J, with 11 bases between. CDR3 sequence (DNA): TGTGCCAGCAGCCAGACACAGGGAGCCGGGGAGCTGTTTTTT. This translates into CASSQTQGAGELFF.

V and J are TRBV20-1 and TRBJ2-1; D is possibly TRBD2 (6 bases). V was pared by 6 bases and J by 6 bases, with 21 bases between. In germline, CDR1 is DFQATT, CDR2 SNEGSKA (reference sequence). This CDR3 is 15 amino acids long. The CDR3 is CSATPLSDGGNEQFF. In DNA, the CDR3 is TGCAGTGCAACACCCCTATCAGACGGGGGCAATGAGCAGTTCTTC.

Only a few counts were recorded for this clonotype. V gene TRBV5-4 combines with J gene TRBJ2-1; 10 bases align to TRBD2. The germline gives CDR1 SGHNT, CDR2 YYREEE (reference sequence). This CDR3 has 18 amino acids. V trimming: 0 bases; J trimming: 5 bases; junction bases outside the gene matches: 11. CDR3: CASSLDISGRFWNNEQFF. Here the CDR3 DNA reads TGTGCCAGCAGCTTGGATATTAGCGGGAGGTTTTGGAACAATGAGCAGTTCTTC.

Regarding this clonotype: Germline and junction disagree at one end, which may indicate a read error. This chain joins TRBV6-1 and TRBJ2-5; no reliable D call. Germline values: CDR1 MNHNS, CDR2 SASEGT. The length of the CDR3 is 10 residues. In nucleotides, the CDR3 is TGCGTTGATACCACTGAGACCCAGTACTTC. It encodes CVDTTETQYF.

The chain joins TRBV7-8 to TRBJ1-2; D not certain. The germline gives CDR1 SGHVS, CDR2 FQNEAQ. V shed 5 bases and J shed 3 bases, with 10 bases lying between them. CDR3 length: 13 residues. CDR3 sequence reads: CASSPRTDYGYTF. The CDR3 nucleotides read TGTGCCAGCAGCCCCCGGACCGACTATGGCTACACCTTC. The full variable domain, its missing parts supplied by reference TRBV7-8 and TRBJ1-2, is GAGVSQSPRYKVAKRGQDVALRCDPISGHVSLFWYQQALGQGPEFLTYFQNEAQLDKSGLPSDRFFAERPEGSVSTLKIQRTQQEDSAVYLCASSPRTDYGYTFGSGTRLTVV.

This chain joins TRBV10-3 and TRBJ1-2; TRBD1 matches at 10 bases. V shed 0 bases, J shed 4 bases, and the junction held 2 bases outside the gene matches. CDR1 and CDR2 (germline): ENHRY, SYGVKD. This CDR3 region has 15 residues. CDR3 loop: CAISESRDRGYGYTF. Written as DNA, the CDR3 is TGTGCCATCAGTGAGTCTCGGGACAGGGGCTATGGCTACACCTTC.

The table lists this clonotype with many counts. This chain joins TRBV7-8 and TRBJ2-5; 9 nucleotides agree with TRBD1. The CDR3 is made up of 14 amino acids. The V gene's germline CDR1 is SGHVS and CDR2 FQNEAQ. Trimming at V came to 5 bases and at J to 4 bases, leaving 5 bases not matched to a gene. DNA for the CDR3: TGTGCCAGCAGCCCGGGGACAGGGAGAGAGACCCAGTACTTC. As protein: CASSPGTGRETQYF.

This clonotype has a handful of counts. The chain couples TRBV7-2 to TRBJ2-7; D gene uncertain. In germline, CDR1 is SGHTA, CDR2 FQGNSA. The CDR3 loop spans 13 amino acids. The V end was cut by 5 bases, the J end by 4 bases, with 12 bases between. The CDR3 DNA reads as TGTGCCAGCAGCCCAGGAATGGGGTACGAGCAGTACTTC. This translates into CASSPGMGYEQYF.

J is TRBJ1-3 and V is TRBV3-1; D not resolved. With 8 bases removed from V and 2 bases from J, the gap between germline ends came to 10 bases. Germline V lookup: CDR1 LGHDT, CDR2 YNNKEL (reference sequence). CDR3 size: 13 residues. The CDR3 DNA sequence: TGTGCCAGCGCCCCCATAGCTGGAAACACCATATATTTT. Protein: CASAPIAGNTIYF.

This clonotype was seen once. The chain uses TRBV12-3 or TRBV12-4 and TRBJ2-2, with TRBD2 identical over 8 bases. V lost 11 bases to trimming and J lost 3 bases; unmatched junction nucleotides: 17. The CDR3 runs 17 residues. Here the CDR3 DNA reads TGTGCCTGCTGCTCCCCCAGCGGGAGTCGGGACACCGGGGAGCTGTTTTTT. Translation: CACCSPSGSRDTGELFF.

This clonotype was counted between two and nine times. The gene calls are TRBV3-1 and TRBJ1-1; possibly TRBD1 for D (6 bases). The length of the CDR3 is 15 residues. Trimming cost V 2 bases and J 6 bases, with 16 bases left between them. Germline CDR1 LGHDT, CDR2 YNNKEL (reference sequence). This CDR3 is CASSQSPQGYAEAFF. The CDR3 DNA is TGTGCCAGCAGCCAATCTCCTCAGGGGTACGCTGAAGCTTTCTTT.

In this sample, this clonotype turned up many times. V and J are TRBV4-2 and TRBJ1-1; D ambiguous. The germline gives CDR1 LGHNA, CDR2 YNFKEQ. Between the trimmed V and J ends, which lost 6 bases and 1 base, there was a span of 15 bases. The CDR3 is 15 amino acids. The DNA of the CDR3 is TGTGCCAGCAGTCAAACGGTAGCAGGGAACACTGAAGCTTTCTTT. Amino acids: CASSQTVAGNTEAFF.

This clonotype was seen more than once but under ten times. The chain recombines TRBV2 with TRBJ1-1; 10 bases map to TRBD1. Germline CDR1 and CDR2: SNHLY and FYNNEI. Trimming took 6 bases from V and 1 from J; bases not matched to a gene: 5. There are 15 residues in the CDR3. In nucleotides, the CDR3 is TGTGCCAGCAGCCAGGACAGGGGGTGGAACACTGAAGCTTTCTTT. As protein: CASSQDRGWNTEAFF.

This clonotype came up a few times. The chain couples TRBV27 to TRBJ1-1; 10 bases fit TRBD1. The CDR3 covers 20 residues. Trimming removed 4 bases from V and 0 bases from J; junction bases left unmatched: 17. From germline, CDR1 is MNHEY and CDR2 SMNVEV (reference sequence). The CDR3 loop is CASSSSLRGTGDLLNTEAFF. The CDR3 DNA is TGTGCCAGCAGTTCCTCCCTTCGGGGGACAGGGGATCTCCTGAACACTGAAGCTTTCTTT.